These 25 T cell receptor beta chains came from one sample sequenced in a study of T cell clonotyping in hematopoietic cell transplantation. Sequencing was performed with immunoSEQ multiplex PCR; in TCRdb, only in-frame clones are kept and a portion is missing. The sample lists several thousand clones; roughly 32% were seen once. Sequenced material: peripheral blood mononuclear cells, taken 30 days after allogeneic stem cell transplant. These receptors were collected from a female patient aged 45-60 years who had an allogeneic stem cell transplant from an unrelated donor, so the T cells may come from the graft donor. Some clones in this sample may be carry-over from other donors' samples.

V gene TRBV6-5 combines with J gene TRBJ1-4; no firm D call. Germline V gene data show CDR1 as MNHEY and CDR2 as SVGAGI. This CDR3 contains 15 residues. V lost 0 bases to trimming and J lost 7 bases, with 12 bases between them. Here the CDR3 reads CASSYSPGGSEKLFF. DNA of the CDR3: TGTGCCAGCAGTTACTCCCCTGGAGGGAGTGAAAAACTGTTTTTT.

This chain uses TRBV30 with TRBJ1-6; 7 nucleotides align to TRBD1. The CDR3 is 15 amino acids. Germline CDR1 and CDR2: GTSNPN and SVGIG (reference sequence). With 4 bases clipped from V and 7 bases from J, the junction kept 10 bases outside the gene matches. The CDR3 region has the DNA TGTGCCTGGACCCGCCTGGGGGACAGAAATTCACCCCTCCACTTT. It codes for CAWTRLGDRNSPLHF.

The J gene is TRBJ2-7, the V gene TRBV25-1; weak D call: TRBD2 (5 bases). Trimming cost V 6 bases and J 0 bases, with 6 bases left between them. The V gene's germline CDR1 is MGHDK and CDR2 SYGVNS. This CDR3 has 12 residues. CDR3 in DNA: TGTGCCAGCAGCGGGAACTCCTACGAGCAGTACTTC. This translates into CASSGNSYEQYF.

This clone was recorded a few times. The chain has TRBV5-1 and TRBJ2-1, with D perhaps matching TRBD2 (6 bases). Germline CDR1 reads SGHRS; CDR2 reads YFSETQ. The CDR3 has 16 amino acids. Trimming removed 0 bases from V and 2 bases from J, with 12 bases in between. As DNA, the CDR3 is TGCGCCAGCAGCTTGGGCCGGGACTCGCCCTACAATGAGCAGTTCTTC. Translation: CASSLGRDSPYNEQFF.

This clone has only a few counts. The gene calls are TRBV9 and TRBJ2-7; 9 bases are shared with TRBD2. Germline CDR1 is SGDLS and CDR2 is YYNGEE. Trimming took 0 bases from V and 3 from J; bases not matched to a gene: 4. This CDR3 comprises 15 residues. DNA of the CDR3: TGTGCCAGCAGCGTAGACAGCGGGGGGAGCTACGAGCAGTACTTC. Its protein is CASSVDSGGSYEQYF.

This clone was counted only a few times. This chain links TRBV6-5 with TRBJ2-7, with 8 bases identical to TRBD2. The CDR3 covers 16 residues. The ends lost 1 base at V and 0 bases at J; junction bases unmatched: 5. Germline V gene sequence: CDR1 MNHEY, CDR2 SVGAGI. For the CDR3, the DNA is TGTGCCAGCAGTTACTTTAGCGGGACGGTCTCCTACGAGCAGTACTTC. This gives the protein CASSYFSGTVSYEQYF.

The rearrangement links TRBV30 to TRBJ1-2; possible D gene TRBD1, 5 bases. The CDR3 length is 14 residues. With 4 bases removed from V and 6 bases from J, the gap between germline ends came to 18 bases. Germline V CDR1 and CDR2: GTSNPN, SVGIG (reference sequence). CDR3 region: CAWTGRGSGNGYTF. CDR3 DNA: TGTGCCTGGACCGGTAGGGGATCGGGAAATGGCTACACCTTC.

The chain employs TRBV4-1 and TRBJ2-3, with TRBD2 matching over 13 bases. This CDR3 is 17 amino acids long. Germline loops: CDR1 MGHRA, CDR2 YSYEKL. With V trimmed by 1 base and J by 6 bases, 7 bases remained unmatched. The CDR3 is CASSQGTSGSALDTQYF. CDR3 DNA: TGCGCCAGCAGCCAAGGGACTAGCGGGAGCGCCCTTGATACGCAGTATTTT.

This clone was counted a few times. The CDR3 protein is CSVGSPFYGYTF. The CDR3 nucleotides are TGCAGCGTCGGTTCGCCCTTCTATGGCTACACCTTC. This sequence joins TRBV29-1 and TRBJ1-2; D unresolved. The CDR3 spans 12 residues. V lost 6 bases, J lost 4 bases, and 12 bases lay in between. The germline gives CDR1 SQVTM, CDR2 ANQGSEA.

The chain carries TRBV30 and TRBJ2-3; TRBD2 matches at 8 bases. Germline CDR1 reads GTSNPN; CDR2 reads SVGIG (reference sequence). Trimming took 0 bases from V and 5 from J; bases not matched to a gene: 7. This CDR3 has 15 residues. CDR3 amino acids: CAWSVSAGVGDTQYF. In DNA form, the CDR3 reads TGTGCCTGGAGTGTATCAGCGGGAGTTGGAGATACGCAGTATTTT.

The CDR3 DNA follows: TGTGCCAGCAGCTTGGCACGGACCTCCTACAATGAGCAGTTCTTC. Translation: CASSLARTSYNEQFF. The V call is TRBV5-6, the J call TRBJ2-1; D is unclear. The CDR3 is 15 amino acids. Trimming removed 0 bases at V and 0 bases at J, with 7 bases between. Per the germline V gene, CDR1 is SGHDT and CDR2 is YYEEEE.

This CDR3 is CASSLTILGKDEQYF. The CDR3 DNA sequence: TGTGCCAGCAGCTTGACCATACTAGGAAAAGACGAGCAGTACTTC. V and J are TRBV5-6 and TRBJ2-7; perhaps TRBD2 as D (5 bases). Per germline, CDR1 SGHDT and CDR2 YYEEEE. The ends were cut back, 1 base at V and 5 bases at J, with 16 bases in the middle. The CDR3 is made up of 15 amino acids.

The rearrangement links TRBV30 to TRBJ1-2; D gene ambiguous. V lost 0 bases and J 8 bases, leaving 7 bases between the germline ends. Germline V lookup: CDR1 GTSNPN, CDR2 SVGIG (reference sequence). The CDR3 consists of 11 residues. The CDR3 loop is CAWSVLGGYTF. CDR3 sequence (DNA): TGTGCCTGGAGTGTACTCGGGGGCTACACCTTC.

This clone appeared a few times. This sequence joins TRBV30 and TRBJ1-5; maybe TRBD1 (6 bases). The CDR3 is 15 amino acids. The V gene's germline CDR1 is GTSNPN and CDR2 SVGIG (reference sequence). Trimming removed 0 bases at V and 3 bases at J, with 12 bases between. The CDR3 loop is CAWSVGSGDNQPQHF. The CDR3 bases are TGTGCCTGGAGTGTCGGGTCAGGGGACAATCAGCCCCAGCATTTT.

This chain joins TRBV4-3 and TRBJ2-7; D not resolved. The CDR3 contains 13 residues. Germline V CDR1 and CDR2: LGHNA, YSLEER. V was pared by 1 base and J by 5 bases, with 9 bases between. The CDR3 loop is CASSQATQDEQYF. CDR3 coding DNA: TGCGCCAGCAGCCAAGCTACGCAGGACGAGCAGTACTTC.

This chain joins TRBV29-1 and TRBJ2-5; D perhaps matches TRBD2 (6 bases). Germline assignment: CDR1 SQVTM and CDR2 ANQGSEA. Trimming removed 3 bases from V and 3 bases from J, with 14 bases in between. The CDR3 runs to 14 residues. The CDR3 coding sequence is TGCAGCGTTGATTCGGTCGGGAGAAAAGAGACCCAGTACTTC. Protein product: CSVDSVGRKETQYF.

The chain employs TRBV4-1 and TRBJ2-7; perhaps TRBD1 as D (5 bases). This CDR3 has 17 residues. CDR1 and CDR2 from the germline V gene are MGHRA and YSYEKL. Between the trimmed V and J ends, which lost 1 base and 6 bases, there was a span of 22 bases. The CDR3 loop is CASSQGWAGLGNFEQYF. CDR3 nucleotide sequence: TGCGCCAGCAGCCAAGGGTGGGCAGGGTTAGGAAATTTCGAGCAGTACTTC.

This clone was found once. This chain uses TRBV30 with TRBJ2-5, with unresolved D. V was clipped by 0 bases and J by 2 bases, with 10 bases between them. CDR1 is GTSNPN, CDR2 SVGIG, per germline (reference sequence). The CDR3 has 14 amino acids. CDR3 region: CAWSVGRSQETQYF. In nucleotides, the CDR3 is TGTGCCTGGAGTGTTGGGCGTTCACAAGAGACCCAGTACTTC.

This chain links TRBV30 with TRBJ1-5, with 8 bases aligning to TRBD1. V lost 2 bases and J lost 16; bases outside the gene matches: 7. There are 11 residues in the CDR3. CDR1 and CDR2 (germline): GTSNPN, SVGIG (reference sequence). This chain's CDR3 is CAWSTGTGRHF. CDR3 nucleotides: TGTGCCTGGAGTACTGGGACAGGTAGACATTTT.

By sample share, this clone is large. V and J are TRBV5-6 and TRBJ1-2; no clear D gene. From germline, CDR1 is SGHDT and CDR2 YYEEEE. CDR3 length: 15 amino acids. With 2 bases removed from V and 7 bases from J, the gap between germline ends came to 18 bases. The CDR3 region is CASSFLNGYHSGYTF. DNA of the CDR3: TGTGCCAGCAGCTTCCTTAATGGTTACCACTCTGGCTACACCTTC.

V gene TRBV4-3 combines with J gene TRBJ1-4; 7 bases agree with TRBD1. V lost 3 bases, J lost 8 bases, and 6 bases stayed unmatched. This CDR3 region has 14 residues. Per germline, CDR1 LGHNA and CDR2 YSLEER. The chain's CDR3 is CASSQYRGGEKLFF. The CDR3 DNA is TGCGCCAGCAGCCAGTACAGGGGAGGGGAAAAACTGTTTTTT.

The CDR3 bases are TGCGCCGGGCTTAAGGAGCAGTACTTC. This codes for CAGLKEQYF. The chain carries TRBV4-1 and TRBJ2-7; D is ambiguous. V lost 11 bases to trimming and J lost 7 bases, with 9 bases between them. The CDR3 totals 9 residues. Germline V lookup: CDR1 MGHRA, CDR2 YSYEKL.

V usage is TRBV20-1 and J usage is TRBJ2-3, with a possible D match to TRBD2 (6 bases). In germline, CDR1 is DFQATT, CDR2 SNEGSKA (reference sequence). V shed 6 bases and J shed 5 bases, with 9 bases lying between them. The CDR3 has 11 amino acids. For the CDR3, the DNA is TGCAGTGCGGCCGGGAGAGATACGCAGTATTTT. Its translation: CSAAGRDTQYF.

The chain recombines TRBV30 with TRBJ1-1, with D possibly matching TRBD1 (5 bases). V lost 5 bases, J lost 11 bases, and 15 bases lay in between. The CDR3 sequence is 11 residues long. CDR1 and CDR2 from the germline V gene are GTSNPN and SVGIG (reference sequence). CDR3 residues: CAWAGQVEAFF. The CDR3 bases are TGTGCCTGGGCGGGGCAGGTGGAGGCTTTCTTT.

This clone was found a few times. This rearrangement joins TRBV6-5 to TRBJ2-3, with 8 bases fitting TRBD2. The CDR3 is 15 amino acids. In germline, CDR1 is MNHEY, CDR2 SVGAGI. V lost 10 bases to trimming and J lost 6 bases; unmatched junction nucleotides: 15. In nucleotides, the CDR3 is TGTGCCACCACATCAGAAGCGGGAGTATCGGATACGCAGTATTTT. Its translation: CATTSEAGVSDTQYF.